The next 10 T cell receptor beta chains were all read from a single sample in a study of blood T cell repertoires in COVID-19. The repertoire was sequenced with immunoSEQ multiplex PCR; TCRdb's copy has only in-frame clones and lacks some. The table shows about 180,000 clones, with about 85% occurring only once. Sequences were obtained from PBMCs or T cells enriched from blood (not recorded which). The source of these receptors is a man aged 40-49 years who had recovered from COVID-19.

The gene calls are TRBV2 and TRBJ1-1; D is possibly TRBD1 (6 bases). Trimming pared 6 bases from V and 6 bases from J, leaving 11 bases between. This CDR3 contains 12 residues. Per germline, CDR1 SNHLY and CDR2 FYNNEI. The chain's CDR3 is CASRFGGPEAFF. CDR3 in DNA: TGTGCCAGCAGGTTCGGGGGGCCTGAAGCTTTCTTT. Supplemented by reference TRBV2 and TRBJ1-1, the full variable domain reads EPEVTQTPSHQVTQMGQEVILRCVPISNHLYFYWYRQILGQKVEFLVSFYNNEISEKSEIFDDQFSVERPDGSNFTLKIRSTKLEDSAMYFCASRFGGPEAFFGQGTRLTVV.

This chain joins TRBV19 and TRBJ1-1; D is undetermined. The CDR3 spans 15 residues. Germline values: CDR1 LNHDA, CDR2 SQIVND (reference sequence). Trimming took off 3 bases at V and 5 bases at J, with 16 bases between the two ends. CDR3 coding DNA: TGTGCCAGTAGTATCCGCTCCGGGATCGGGACTGAAGCTTTCTTT. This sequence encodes CASSIRSGIGTEAFF.

In DNA form, the CDR3 reads TGTGCCAGTAGTCCGGGACAGACCCCTACTTCCTATGGCTACACCTTC. Its translation is CASSPGQTPTSYGYTF. This chain joins TRBV19 and TRBJ1-2, with 7 nucleotides matching TRBD1. Germline loops: CDR1 LNHDA, CDR2 SQIVND (reference sequence). This CDR3 comprises 16 residues. V gave up 5 bases and J gave up 4 bases; unmatched junction bases: 13. Full variable domain (missing parts from reference TRBV19 and TRBJ1-2): DGGITQSPKYLFRKEGQNVTLSCEQNLNHDAMYWYRQDPGQGLRLIYYSQIVNDFQKGDIAEGYSVSREKKESFPLTVTSAQKNPTAFYLCASSPGQTPTSYGYTFGSGTRLTVV.

CDR3 loop: CASTLAGGLNIQYF. Here the CDR3 DNA reads TGTGCCAGCACTTTGGCGGGGGGTTTGAACATTCAGTACTTC. J is TRBJ2-4 and V is TRBV5-4; TRBD2 matches 8 bases. V shed 6 bases, J shed 7 bases, and the junction held 9 bases outside the gene matches. The germline gives CDR1 SGHNT, CDR2 YYREEE (reference sequence). The CDR3 consists of 14 residues.

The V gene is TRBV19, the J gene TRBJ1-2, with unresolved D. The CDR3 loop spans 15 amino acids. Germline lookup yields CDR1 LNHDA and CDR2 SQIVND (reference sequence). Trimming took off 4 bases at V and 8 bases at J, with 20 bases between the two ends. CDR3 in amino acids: CASSTPGSGPLGYTF. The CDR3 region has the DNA TGTGCCAGTAGTACCCCCGGCAGCGGTCCGCTAGGCTACACCTTC.

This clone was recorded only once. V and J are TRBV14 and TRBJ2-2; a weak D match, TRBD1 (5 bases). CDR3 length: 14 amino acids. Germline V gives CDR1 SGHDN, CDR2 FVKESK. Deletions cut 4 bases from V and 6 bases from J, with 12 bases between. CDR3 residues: CASSRSQGPGELFF. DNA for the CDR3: TGTGCCAGCAGCCGATCTCAGGGCCCCGGGGAGCTGTTTTTT. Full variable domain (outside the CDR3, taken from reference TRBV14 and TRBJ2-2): EAGVTQFPSHSVIEKGQTVTLRCDPISGHDNLYWYRRVMGKEIKFLLHFVKESKQDESGMPNNRFLAERTGGTYSTLKVQPAELEDSGVYFCASSRSQGPGELFFGEGSRLTVL.

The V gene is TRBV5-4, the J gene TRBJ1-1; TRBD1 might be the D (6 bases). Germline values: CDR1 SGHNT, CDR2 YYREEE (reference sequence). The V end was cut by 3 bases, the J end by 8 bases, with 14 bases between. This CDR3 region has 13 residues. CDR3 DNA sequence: TGTGCCAGCAGCTCACACAGGGTTGAGGAAGCTTTCTTT. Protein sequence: CASSSHRVEEAFF.

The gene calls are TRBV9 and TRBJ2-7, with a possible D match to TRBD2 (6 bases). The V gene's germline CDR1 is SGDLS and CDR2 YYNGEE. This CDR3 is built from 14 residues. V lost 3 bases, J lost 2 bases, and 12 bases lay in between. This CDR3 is CASSGGTAAYEQYF. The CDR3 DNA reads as TGTGCCAGCAGCGGCGGGACGGCTGCCTACGAGCAGTACTTC.

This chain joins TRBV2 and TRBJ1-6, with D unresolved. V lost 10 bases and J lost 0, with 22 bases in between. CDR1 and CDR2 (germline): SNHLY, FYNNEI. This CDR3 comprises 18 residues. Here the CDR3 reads CAIRPGKGLSSYNSPLHF. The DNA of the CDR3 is TGTGCCATAAGACCGGGAAAAGGATTGAGCTCCTATAATTCACCCCTCCACTTT.

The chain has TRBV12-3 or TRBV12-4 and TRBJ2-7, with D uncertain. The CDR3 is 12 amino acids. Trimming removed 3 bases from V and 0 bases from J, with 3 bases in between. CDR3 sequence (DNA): TGTGCCAGCAGTTTTATCTCCTACGAGCAGTACTTC. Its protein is CASSFISYEQYF.